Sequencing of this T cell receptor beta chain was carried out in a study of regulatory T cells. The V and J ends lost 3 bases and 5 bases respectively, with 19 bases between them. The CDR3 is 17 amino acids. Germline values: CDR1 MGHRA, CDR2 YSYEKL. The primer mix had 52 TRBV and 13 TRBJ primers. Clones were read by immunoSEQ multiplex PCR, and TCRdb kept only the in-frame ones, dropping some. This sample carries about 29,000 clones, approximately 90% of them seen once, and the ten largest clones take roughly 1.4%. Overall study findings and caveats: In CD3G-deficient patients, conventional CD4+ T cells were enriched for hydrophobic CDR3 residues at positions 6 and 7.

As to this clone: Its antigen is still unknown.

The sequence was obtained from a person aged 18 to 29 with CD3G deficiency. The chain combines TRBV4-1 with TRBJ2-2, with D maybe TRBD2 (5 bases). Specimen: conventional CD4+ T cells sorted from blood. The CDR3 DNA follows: TGCGCCAGCAGCCATAAGATCGGGGATTATGGGACCGGGGAGCTGTTTTTT. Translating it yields CASSHKIGDYGTGELFF.